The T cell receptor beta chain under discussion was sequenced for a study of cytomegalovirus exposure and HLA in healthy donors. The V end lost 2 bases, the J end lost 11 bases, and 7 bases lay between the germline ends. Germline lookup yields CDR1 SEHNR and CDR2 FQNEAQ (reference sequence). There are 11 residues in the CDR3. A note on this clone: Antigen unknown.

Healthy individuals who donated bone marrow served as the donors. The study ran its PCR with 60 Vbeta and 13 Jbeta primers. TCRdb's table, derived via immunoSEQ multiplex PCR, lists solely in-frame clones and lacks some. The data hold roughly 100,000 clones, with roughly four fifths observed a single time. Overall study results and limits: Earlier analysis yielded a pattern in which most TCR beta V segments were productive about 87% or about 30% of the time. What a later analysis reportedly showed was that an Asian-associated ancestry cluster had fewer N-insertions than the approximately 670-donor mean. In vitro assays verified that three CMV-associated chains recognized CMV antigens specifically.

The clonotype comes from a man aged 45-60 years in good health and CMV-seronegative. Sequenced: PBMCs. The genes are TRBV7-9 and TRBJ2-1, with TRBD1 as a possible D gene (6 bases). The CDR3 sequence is CASSLRGKQFF. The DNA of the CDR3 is TGTGCCAGCAGCTTAAGGGGGAAGCAGTTCTTC.